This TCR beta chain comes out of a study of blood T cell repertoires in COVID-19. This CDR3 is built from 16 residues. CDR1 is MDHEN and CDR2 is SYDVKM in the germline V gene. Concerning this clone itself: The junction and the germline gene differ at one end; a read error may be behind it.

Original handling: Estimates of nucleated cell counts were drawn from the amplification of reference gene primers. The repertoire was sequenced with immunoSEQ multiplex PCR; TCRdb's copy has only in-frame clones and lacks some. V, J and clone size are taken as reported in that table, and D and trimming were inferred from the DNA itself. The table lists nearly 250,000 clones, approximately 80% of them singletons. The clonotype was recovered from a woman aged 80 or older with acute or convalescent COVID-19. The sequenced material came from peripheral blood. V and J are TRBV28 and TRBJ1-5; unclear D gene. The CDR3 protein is CASSLSAGSLDQPQHF. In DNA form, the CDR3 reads TGTGCCAGCAGCTTATCGGCAGGCTCTTTGGATCAGCCCCAGCATTTT.